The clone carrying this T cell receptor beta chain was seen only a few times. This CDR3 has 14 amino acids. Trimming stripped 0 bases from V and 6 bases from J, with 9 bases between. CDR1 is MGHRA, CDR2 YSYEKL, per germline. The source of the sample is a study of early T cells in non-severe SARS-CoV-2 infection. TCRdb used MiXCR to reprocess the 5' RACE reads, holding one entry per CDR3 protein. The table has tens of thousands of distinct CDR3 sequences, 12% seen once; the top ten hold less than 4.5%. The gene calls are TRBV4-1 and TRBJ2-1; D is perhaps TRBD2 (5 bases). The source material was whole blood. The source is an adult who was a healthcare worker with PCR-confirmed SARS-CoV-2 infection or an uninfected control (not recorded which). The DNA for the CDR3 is TGCGCCAGCAGCCAAGAGGCTAGCATCAATGAGCAGTTCTTC. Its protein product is CASSQEASINEQFF.